A single sample is the source of the 9 T cell receptor beta chains below, sequenced in a study of blood T cell repertoires in COVID-19. Sequenced by immunoSEQ multiplex PCR; TCRdb stores in-frame clones only, minus some. The table lists roughly 150,000 clones, around 80% of them singletons. Input material: peripheral blood. The receptors here all came from a human donor with acute or convalescent COVID-19. The donor label of this sample is uncertain.

The rearrangement links TRBV27 to TRBJ1-6, with D perhaps matching TRBD1 (6 bases). Trimming cost V 3 bases and J 5 bases, with 14 bases left between them. Germline CDR1 reads MNHEY; CDR2 reads SMNVEV (reference sequence). This CDR3 spans 16 amino acids. In DNA, the CDR3 is TGTGCCAGCAGTTTGCTCGGGACACACCATAATTCACCCCTCCACTTT. It translates to CASSLLGTHHNSPLHF.

This clone has more than one count but fewer than ten. This chain connects TRBV5-1 to TRBJ1-1; 8 bases line up with TRBD1. CDR1 and CDR2 (germline): SGHRS, YFSETQ. V lost 4 bases, J lost 8 bases, and 13 bases stayed unmatched. CDR3 length equals 15 residues. In DNA, the CDR3 is TGCGCCAGCAGCCCGGACAGGGCGTCCGTGGGAGAAGCTTTCTTT. It codes for CASSPDRASVGEAFF.

The V and J genes are TRBV4-3 and TRBJ1-2, with 8 bases matching TRBD1. V was pared by 0 bases and J by 2 bases, with 2 bases of the junction left unmatched. The germline CDR1 and CDR2 sequences are LGHNA and YSLEER. CDR3 size: 15 residues. The CDR3 region has the DNA TGCGCCAGCAGCCAAGACAGGGACAGGAACTATGGCTACACCTTC. Translated: CASSQDRDRNYGYTF.

The chain has TRBV7-9 and TRBJ2-2; 8 bases fit TRBD2. The germline V gene encodes CDR1 SEHNR and CDR2 FQNEAQ (reference sequence). V was pared by 3 bases and J by 4 bases, with 7 bases of the junction left unmatched. This CDR3 is built from 16 residues. In DNA form, the CDR3 reads TGTGCCAGCAGCTTCGGACTAGCCGTGAGCACCGGGGAGCTGTTTTTT. It translates to CASSFGLAVSTGELFF. The variable domain in full, completed from reference TRBV7-9 and TRBJ2-2, reads DTGVSQNPRHKITKRGQNVTFRCDPISEHNRLYWYRQTLGQGPEFLTYFQNEAQLEKSRLLSDRFSAERPKGSFSTLEIQRTEQGDSAMYLCASSFGLAVSTGELFFGEGSRLTVL.

With regard to this clone: At one end, the junction sequence differs from germline, possibly due to a read error. V usage is TRBV9 and J usage is TRBJ1-2; D ambiguous. CDR3 length equals 12 residues. Germline assignment: CDR1 SGDLS and CDR2 YYNGEE. CDR3 nucleotides: TGTGCCAGCAGCCCCCTAAACACTCGGGTAGCCTTC. Translation: CASSPLNTRVAF.

The chain employs TRBV5-1 and TRBJ2-1, with TRBD1 matching 7 bases. The V gene's germline CDR1 is SGHRS and CDR2 YFSETQ. The V gene end was trimmed by 3 bases and the J gene end by 5 bases; junction bases not matched to a gene: 5. The CDR3 consists of 14 residues. CDR3 bases: TGCGCCAGCAGCTGGGAGACAGGGCACAATGAGCAGTTCTTC. It specifies CASSWETGHNEQFF.

This chain joins TRBV18 and TRBJ1-3; maybe TRBD1 (6 bases). The CDR3 is 14 residues long. The V gene lost 5 bases and the J gene lost 7 bases, with 15 bases spanning the gap. CDR1 is KGHSH and CDR2 is LQKENI in the germline V gene. The CDR3 reads CASSTAGGRNTIYF. The CDR3 DNA reads TGTGCCAGCTCAACTGCTGGGGGCCGGAACACCATATATTTT.

This CDR3 is CASSLGSDMGRAFF. The CDR3 DNA sequence: TGTGCCAGCAGCCTCGGGTCAGACATGGGGCGTGCTTTCTTT. The chain couples TRBV7-9 to TRBJ1-1; a weak D match, TRBD1 (5 bases). The CDR3 is made up of 14 amino acids. Trimming removed 5 bases at V and 11 bases at J, with 21 bases between. Germline CDR1 SEHNR, CDR2 FQNEAQ (reference sequence).

The genes are TRBV19 and TRBJ1-4; maybe TRBD1 (5 bases). V was clipped by 7 bases and J by 11 bases, with 26 bases between them. The CDR3 has 16 residues. Germline CDR1 LNHDA, CDR2 SQIVND (reference sequence). Here the CDR3 DNA reads TGTGCCAGTACCCGGGAGGGATCCTGGGGCATGAGGAAACTGTTTTTT. It yields the protein CASTREGSWGMRKLFF. The complete variable domain, with remaining parts taken from reference TRBV19 and TRBJ1-4, reads DGGITQSPKYLFRKEGQNVTLSCEQNLNHDAMYWYRQDPGQGLRLIYYSQIVNDFQKGDIAEGYSVSREKKESFPLTVTSAQKNPTAFYLCASTREGSWGMRKLFFGSGTQLSVL.